Listed here is a single T cell receptor (beta chain). Its antigen is unidentified. The CDR3 contains 15 residues. V dropped 3 bases and J dropped 2 bases, with 14 bases sitting between them. Germline assignment: CDR1 SNHLY and CDR2 FYNNEI. This specimen belongs to a study of identical twins. Study-wide results and limits: Not following the same donors, the study drew its conclusions from cross-sectional statistical analysis.

Unique molecular identifiers were present on the cDNA, and a universal primer site came from template switching. Each CDR3 protein is one row after TCRdb ran MiXCR on the 5' RACE reads. Among hundreds of thousands of distinct CDR3 sequences listed, roughly 12% were seen once. Each donor (without exception) was a healthy Caucasian. The data also belong to a second study, concerning yellow fever vaccine responses in identical twins.

Material for sequencing was CD8+ T cells sorted from blood. The clonotype originates from a woman younger than 35 in good health. This chain joins TRBV2 and TRBJ2-7, with a possible D match to TRBD1 (5 bases). In DNA form, the CDR3 reads TGTGCCAGCAGTGAGGGTGCGACAGAAACCTACGAGCAGTACTTC. Protein product: CASSEGATETYEQYF.